Shown below are 26 T cell receptor beta chains from a single sample sequenced in a study of glioma-infiltrating T cells after dendritic cell vaccination. Time point defined: after dendritic cell vaccination, including at tumor progression/relapse. Sequencing was performed with immunoSEQ multiplex PCR; in TCRdb, only in-frame clones are kept and a portion is missing. Here the sample spans about 58,000 clones, more than 75% being singletons. The specimen comprised blood, sampled after dendritic cell vaccination. The receptors come from a human donor with glioblastoma.

V usage is TRBV5-4 and J usage is TRBJ1-1; D unclear. Looked up from germline, CDR1 is SGHNT and CDR2 is YYREEE (reference sequence). V was cut by 0 bases and J by 3 bases, with 9 bases left in between. The CDR3 contains 14 residues. The DNA for the CDR3 is TGTGCCAGCAGCTTGGGACCGGCGGACACTGAAGCTTTCTTT. Its translation: CASSLGPADTEAFF.

This sequence joins TRBV29-1 and TRBJ2-7; TRBD1 agrees at 10 bases. Germline assignment: CDR1 SQVTM and CDR2 ANQGSEA. This CDR3 is built from 17 residues. V was pared by 6 bases and J by 0 bases, with 14 bases of the junction left unmatched. CDR3 region: CSVRGQGGKWGSYEQYF. The CDR3 bases are TGCAGCGTCCGAGGACAGGGGGGAAAGTGGGGCTCCTACGAGCAGTACTTC.

On this clone itself: A junction boundary mismatches the germline segment, possibly from a read error. The V call is TRBV2, the J call TRBJ2-7; possible D gene TRBD2, 7 bases. This CDR3 has 13 residues. Germline lookup yields CDR1 SNHLY and CDR2 FYNNEI. In nucleotides, the CDR3 is TGTGCCAGCAGTGATCGGGGGGCCCGACCCCGCTCCTTC. Protein sequence: CASSDRGARPRSF. Together with reference TRBV2 and TRBJ2-7, the CDR3 gives the full variable domain: EPEVTQTPSHQVTQMGQEVILRCVPISNHLYFYWYRQILGQKVEFLVSFYNNEISEKSEIFDDQFSVERPDGSNFTLKIRSTKLEDSAMYFCASSDRGARPRSFGPGTRLTVT.

The chain uses TRBV7-9 and TRBJ1-6; D is possibly TRBD1 (5 bases). V lost 4 bases, J lost 4 bases, and 17 bases lay in between. The CDR3 loop spans 17 amino acids. Germline CDR1 reads SEHNR; CDR2 reads FQNEAQ (reference sequence). The CDR3 spells CASSSWRDGGYNSPLHF. The CDR3 region has the DNA TGTGCCAGCAGCTCGTGGAGAGACGGGGGATATAATTCACCCCTCCACTTT.

This rearrangement joins TRBV9 to TRBJ2-5; 8 nucleotides line up with TRBD1. CDR3 length: 17 amino acids. The trim removed 4 bases at V and 1 base at J, leaving 12 bases unmatched. Germline V gives CDR1 SGDLS, CDR2 YYNGEE. The CDR3 spells CASSPTNHRGVQETQYF. Here the CDR3 DNA reads TGTGCCAGCAGCCCAACCAACCACAGGGGGGTCCAAGAGACCCAGTACTTC.

The V call is TRBV27, the J call TRBJ2-2; 11 positions match TRBD2. CDR1 and CDR2 from the germline V gene are MNHEY and SMNVEV (reference sequence). The CDR3 covers 17 residues. The ends lost 4 bases at V and 7 bases at J; junction bases unmatched: 11. This chain's CDR3 is CASSSHIGLAGGGELFF. CDR3 in DNA: TGTGCCAGCAGTTCACATATAGGACTAGCGGGTGGCGGGGAGCTGTTTTTT.

This chain connects TRBV9 to TRBJ2-5; possibly TRBD1 for D (5 bases). V lost 0 bases and J 3 bases, leaving 12 bases between the germline ends. This CDR3 comprises 15 residues. The V gene's germline CDR1 is SGDLS and CDR2 YYNGEE. As DNA, the CDR3 is TGTGCCAGCAGCGTAGGGCAGGGTGGGAAAGAGACCCAGTACTTC. This translates into CASSVGQGGKETQYF.

The chain links TRBV4-2 to TRBJ2-7; 8 nucleotides agree with TRBD1. There are 16 residues in the CDR3. The germline V gene encodes CDR1 LGHNA and CDR2 YNFKEQ. The junction had 5 bases not matched to a gene; V was cut back by 1 base and J by 0 bases. This chain's CDR3 is CASSQAQGASSYEQYF. The CDR3 DNA follows: TGTGCCAGCAGCCAAGCCCAGGGGGCGAGCTCCTACGAGCAGTACTTC.

This clone has more than one count but fewer than ten. The rearrangement uses TRBV5-6 and TRBJ1-5; 9 nucleotides align to TRBD1. Germline CDR1 and CDR2: SGHDT and YYEEEE. J was trimmed by 7 bases and V by 4 bases; bases with no gene match: 9. The length of the CDR3 is 15 residues. The CDR3 DNA sequence: TGTGCCAGCAGCGTTCCGGGACAGGGCCCCCAGCCCCAGCATTTT. Amino acid sequence: CASSVPGQGPQPQHF.

The genes are TRBV9 and TRBJ1-2; unclear D gene. The germline V gene has CDR1 SGDLS and CDR2 YYNGEE. Trimming removed 2 bases from V and 5 bases from J, with 16 bases in between. The CDR3 contains 15 residues. The DNA of the CDR3 is TGTGCCAGCAGCGTCGCTGATGGAGGGCTGTATGGCTACACCTTC. Encoded protein: CASSVADGGLYGYTF.

The V gene is TRBV7-6, the J gene TRBJ2-3, with 10 bases identical to TRBD2. CDR1 is SGHVS, CDR2 FNYEAQ, per germline. Unmatched junction bases numbered 8, after V lost 5 bases and J lost 3 bases. The CDR3 sequence is 16 residues long. CDR3 amino acids: CASSHRLAGGTDTQYF. The DNA for the CDR3 is TGTGCCAGCAGCCACAGACTAGCGGGTGGTACAGATACGCAGTATTTT.

V usage is TRBV6-5 and J usage is TRBJ1-5, with 7 bases fitting TRBD1. The V and J ends lost 5 bases and 5 bases, in that order; junction bases with no gene match: 6. In germline, CDR1 is MNHEY, CDR2 SVGAGI. The CDR3 consists of 14 residues. The DNA of the CDR3 is TGTGCCAGCAGTCGACAGGGTACTCATCAGCCCCAGCATTTT. Translating it yields CASSRQGTHQPQHF.

V usage is TRBV4-2 and J usage is TRBJ2-3; 10 nucleotides line up with TRBD2. CDR3 length: 17 amino acids. In germline, CDR1 is LGHNA, CDR2 YNFKEQ. V lost 0 bases, J lost 2 bases, and 5 bases stayed unmatched. The CDR3 reads CASSQELAGPLTDTQYF. The DNA for the CDR3 is TGTGCCAGCAGCCAAGAACTAGCGGGGCCTCTCACAGATACGCAGTATTTT.

CDR3 in amino acids: CASSILGTVEAFF. The DNA for the CDR3 is TGTGCCAGTAGTATCCTCGGGACAGTTGAAGCTTTCTTT. The V gene is TRBV19, the J gene TRBJ1-1; 7 nucleotides match TRBD1. Germline values: CDR1 LNHDA, CDR2 SQIVND (reference sequence). Losses at the gene ends were 3 bases for V and 7 bases for J; bases not matched to a gene: 5. The CDR3 has 13 residues.

This chain connects TRBV27 to TRBJ2-2, with 11 bases lining up with TRBD1. This CDR3 comprises 15 residues. In germline, CDR1 is MNHEY, CDR2 SMNVEV (reference sequence). The V gene end was trimmed by 5 bases and the J gene end by 6 bases; junction bases not matched to a gene: 5. The CDR3 sequence: CASSRGQGVAGELFF. DNA of the CDR3: TGTGCCAGCAGTAGGGGACAGGGGGTAGCCGGGGAGCTGTTTTTT.

The chain uses TRBV29-1 and TRBJ2-7; 9 positions match TRBD1. V was clipped by 2 bases and J by 0 bases; unmatched bases: 5. CDR1 and CDR2 (germline): SQVTM, ANQGSEA. The CDR3 is made up of 15 amino acids. The CDR3 is CSVEIGTGLSYEQYF. CDR3 in DNA: TGCAGCGTTGAAATCGGGACAGGGCTCTCCTACGAGCAGTACTTC.

V usage is TRBV19 and J usage is TRBJ2-5; tentatively, D is TRBD2 (5 bases). The germline CDR1 and CDR2 sequences are LNHDA and SQIVND (reference sequence). With 1 base removed from V and 4 bases from J, the gap between germline ends came to 10 bases. The CDR3 has 14 residues. The CDR3 here is CASSIGGGRETQYF. Written as DNA, the CDR3 is TGTGCCAGTAGTATAGGAGGAGGAAGAGAGACCCAGTACTTC.

V gene TRBV6-1 combines with J gene TRBJ2-7, with 7 nucleotides matching TRBD1. With V trimmed by 3 bases and J by 3 bases, 5 bases remained unmatched. Germline lookup yields CDR1 MNHNS and CDR2 SASEGT. The CDR3 covers 14 residues. The CDR3 spells CASSEMTGYYEQYF. CDR3 DNA: TGTGCCAGCAGTGAGATGACAGGGTACTACGAGCAGTACTTC.

The J gene is TRBJ2-3, the V gene TRBV7-3; D gene ambiguous. This CDR3 has 13 amino acids. CDR1 SGHTA and CDR2 FQGTGA come from the germline V gene. Deletions cut 2 bases from V and 0 bases from J, with 3 bases between. The CDR3 coding sequence is TGTGCCAGCAGCTTACCTAGCACAGATACGCAGTATTTT. Its translation is CASSLPSTDTQYF.

The chain combines TRBV30 with TRBJ1-5, with D possibly matching TRBD1 (6 bases). Trimming shortened V by 1 base and J by 1 base, and 14 bases separated the two germline ends. Germline CDR1 and CDR2: GTSNPN and SVGIG (reference sequence). The CDR3 totals 16 residues. In nucleotides, the CDR3 is TGTGCCTGGAGTGGGGACATCTTGGTAAGCAATCAGCCCCAGCATTTT. Translation: CAWSGDILVSNQPQHF.

This clone came up a few times. The J gene is TRBJ2-1, the V gene TRBV11-3; TRBD2 aligns across 12 bases. The length of the CDR3 is 15 residues. V shed 4 bases, J shed 7 bases, and the junction held 5 bases outside the gene matches. The germline V gene encodes CDR1 SGHNT and CDR2 YENEEA. The CDR3, as DNA: TGTGCCAGCAGCTCTAGCGGGGGGGCGTGGAATGAGCAGTTCTTC. Encoded protein: CASSSSGGAWNEQFF.

The chain combines TRBV4-1 with TRBJ2-3; maybe TRBD1 (5 bases). V lost 5 bases, J lost 0 bases, and 18 bases lay in between. Looked up from germline, CDR1 is MGHRA and CDR2 is YSYEKL. This CDR3 is 17 amino acids long. The CDR3 coding sequence is TGCGCCAGCAGCTTCCGCCACAGGAGCGCTAGCACAGATACGCAGTATTTT. It specifies CASSFRHRSASTDTQYF.

This clone was observed a single time. This chain connects TRBV28 to TRBJ2-1; 10 nucleotides line up with TRBD1. Germline V gene data show CDR1 as MDHEN and CDR2 as SYDVKM. This CDR3 contains 15 residues. J lost 9 bases, V lost 5 bases, and 10 bases had no gene match. Here the CDR3 reads CASSPGGQGLGEQFF. The CDR3 DNA follows: TGTGCCAGCAGTCCAGGGGGACAGGGGTTGGGTGAGCAGTTCTTC.

J is TRBJ1-5 and V is TRBV6-6; 8 bases map to TRBD1. CDR1 is MNHNY, CDR2 SVGAGI, per germline (reference sequence). V was pared by 1 base and J by 2 bases, with 4 bases of the junction left unmatched. The CDR3 spans 16 residues. DNA for the CDR3: TGTGCCAGCAGTTACTATGGACAGGGAGGCAATCAGCCCCAGCATTTT. It specifies CASSYYGQGGNQPQHF.

A note on this clone: One end of the junction is discordant with germline, which a read error may explain. At the DNA level, this CDR3 is encoded by other sequences in the same sample as well. V and J are TRBV27 and TRBJ2-7, with a tentative D call TRBD2 (6 bases). The CDR3 contains 14 residues. Germline CDR1 reads MNHEY; CDR2 reads SMNVEV (reference sequence). The DNA for the CDR3 is TGCGCCAGCGGCTCCGGGACTTTCACCTACGAGCAGTACTTC. This codes for CASGSGTFTYEQYF.

The chain has TRBV15 and TRBJ2-5; 12 nucleotides agree with TRBD2. V dropped 3 bases and J dropped 4; count of bases not matched to a gene: 6. The CDR3 covers 16 residues. From germline, CDR1 is LNHNV and CDR2 YYDKDF (reference sequence). The CDR3 DNA reads as TGTGCCACCAGCAGGCGGACTAGCGGGGCGGGAGAGACCCAGTACTTC. Its protein product is CATSRRTSGAGETQYF.